This TCR beta chain originates from a study of graft-versus-host responses after intestinal transplantation. Background on the study: Recipients underwent multivisceral, liver-intestinal, or isolated intestinal transplants.

Germline trimming cut 5 bases from V and 5 bases from J; bases unmatched to any gene: 8. CDR3 length: 14 residues. Germline V CDR1 and CDR2: MNHNY, SVGAGI (reference sequence). Worth noting for this clone: No antigen is known for it.

Sequencing used immunoSEQ multiplex PCR; TCRdb keeps in-frame clones, though not all of them. Among more than 85,000 clones listed, 85% to 95% were seen once. This specimen was unstimulated CD8+ T cells sorted from spleen or lymph node cells, taken before transplant. The source is a human donor who was the organ donor for an intestinal transplant. The chain has TRBV6-6 and TRBJ1-2; 7 bases map to TRBD1. Written as DNA, the CDR3 is TGTGCCAGCAGTGCCAGGGGGATCTGGTATGGCTACACCTTC. Protein sequence: CASSARGIWYGYTF.